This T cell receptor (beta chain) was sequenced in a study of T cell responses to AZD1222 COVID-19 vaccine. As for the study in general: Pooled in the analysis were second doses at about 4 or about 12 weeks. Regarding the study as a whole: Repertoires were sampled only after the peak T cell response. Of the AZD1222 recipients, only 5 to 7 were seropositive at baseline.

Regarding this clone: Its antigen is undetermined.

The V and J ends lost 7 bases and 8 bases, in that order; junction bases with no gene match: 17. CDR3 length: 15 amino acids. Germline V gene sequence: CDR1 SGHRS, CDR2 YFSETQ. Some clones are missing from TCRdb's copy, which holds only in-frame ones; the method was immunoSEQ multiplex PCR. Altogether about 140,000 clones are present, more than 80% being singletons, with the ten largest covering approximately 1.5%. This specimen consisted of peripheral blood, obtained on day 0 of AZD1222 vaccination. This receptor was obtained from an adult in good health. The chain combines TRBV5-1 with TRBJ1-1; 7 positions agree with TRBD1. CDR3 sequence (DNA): TGCGCCAGCCACGGCTCCCTGACAGGGACTGCCGAAGCTTTCTTT. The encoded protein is CASHGSLTGTAEAFF.